Shown below are 31 T cell receptor beta chains from a single sample sequenced in a study of cytomegalovirus exposure and HLA in healthy donors. In the PCR, 60 Vbeta and 13 Jbeta primers were used. Data came from immunoSEQ multiplex PCR; TCRdb stores just in-frame clones and leaves some out. This sample has roughly 78,000 clones, with 60% to 70% found just once. The source material was PBMCs. The receptors come from a man aged 30 to 39 in good health and CMV-seropositive.

The genes are TRBV28 and TRBJ1-1; tentatively, D is TRBD1 (6 bases). With 6 bases removed from V and 0 bases from J, the gap between germline ends came to 8 bases. The CDR3 covers 13 residues. Germline V CDR1 and CDR2: MDHEN, SYDVKM. The DNA for the CDR3 is TGTGCCAGCAGCCCAGGGGTGAACACTGAAGCTTTCTTT. Translated, it gives CASSPGVNTEAFF.

The chain couples TRBV5-1 to TRBJ2-1, with 10 bases matching TRBD2. The junction had 9 bases not matched to a gene; V was cut back by 3 bases and J by 3 bases. The germline V gene encodes CDR1 SGHRS and CDR2 YFSETQ. The CDR3 totals 17 residues. The CDR3 nucleotides are TGCGCCAGCAGCTCGACGGCTAGCGGGAGAAACTACAATGAGCAGTTCTTC. This sequence encodes CASSSTASGRNYNEQFF. Supplemented by reference TRBV5-1 and TRBJ2-1, the full variable domain reads KAGVTQTPRYLIKTRGQQVTLSCSPISGHRSVSWYQQTPGQGLQFLFEYFSETQRNKGNFPGRFSGRQFSNSRSEMNVSTLELGDSALYLCASSSTASGRNYNEQFFGPGTRLTVL.

The chain carries TRBV30 and TRBJ1-3; 7 bases are a match to TRBD1. Looked up from germline, CDR1 is GTSNPN and CDR2 is SVGIG (reference sequence). This CDR3 comprises 14 residues. Losses at the gene ends were 5 bases for V and 0 bases for J; bases not matched to a gene: 4. The CDR3 coding sequence is TGTGCCTGGGCTACAGGGGCCTCTGGAAACACCATATATTTT. It encodes CAWATGASGNTIYF.

The chain uses TRBV18 and TRBJ2-1, with D possibly TRBD1 on 6 matching bases. The V and J ends lost 0 bases and 6 bases respectively, with 9 bases between them. The CDR3 consists of 14 residues. The germline V gene has CDR1 KGHSH and CDR2 LQKENI. The CDR3 here is CASSPPGQLNEQFF. The CDR3 coding sequence is TGTGCCAGCTCACCACCAGGACAGCTCAATGAGCAGTTCTTC.

The chain combines TRBV2 with TRBJ1-1, with 7 bases matching TRBD1. V trimming: 4 bases; J trimming: 8 bases; junction bases outside the gene matches: 13. The CDR3 is 15 amino acids. Germline CDR1 is SNHLY and CDR2 is FYNNEI. CDR3 sequence (DNA): TGTGCCAGCAGTGCCGAGGGGGCTGTTTGGACCGAAGCTTTCTTT. Protein sequence: CASSAEGAVWTEAFF.

This clone was seen a few times. V is TRBV27 and J is TRBJ2-7; 7 nucleotides agree with TRBD2. The CDR3 is 13 amino acids. V gave up 5 bases and J gave up 2 bases; unmatched junction bases: 3. Germline values: CDR1 MNHEY, CDR2 SMNVEV (reference sequence). This chain's CDR3 is CASSSGTPYEQYF. The CDR3 nucleotides read TGTGCCAGCAGTAGCGGGACGCCCTACGAGCAGTACTTC.

The V gene is TRBV7-9, the J gene TRBJ2-5; TRBD1 aligns across 9 bases. The J call may be wrong; the DNA end is better matched by TRBJ2-7. Per the germline V gene, CDR1 is SEHNR and CDR2 is FQNEAQ (reference sequence). The CDR3 loop spans 15 amino acids. The CDR3 bases are TGTGCCAGCAGCTTAATCGGGACAGGGTACTACGAGCAGTACTTC. The encoded protein is CASSLIGTGYYEQYF.

This clone was seen only a few times. The DNA for the CDR3 is TGTGCCAGCAGCTTGTTAGGGGTTTCAGGTATGAACACTGAAGCTTTCTTT. It encodes CASSLLGVSGMNTEAFF. The chain is built from TRBV5-4 and TRBJ1-1, with D tentatively TRBD1 (5 bases). Germline CDR1 SGHNT, CDR2 YYREEE (reference sequence). V lost 1 base, J lost 0 bases, and 16 bases lay in between. The length of the CDR3 is 17 residues.

The chain employs TRBV10-3 and TRBJ2-1; possibly TRBD2 for D (5 bases). Trimming left V 8 bases short and J 0 bases short, with 17 bases between. The CDR3 has 16 amino acids. In germline, CDR1 is ENHRY, CDR2 SYGVKD. CDR3 in DNA: TGTGCCATCGAGGGTTCGAACCTAAGCTCCTACAATGAGCAGTTCTTC. Protein sequence: CAIEGSNLSSYNEQFF.

The chain uses TRBV10-3 and TRBJ2-1, with D possibly TRBD2 on 5 matching bases. Germline-derived CDR1 and CDR2 are ENHRY and SYGVKD. The germline V and J ends were trimmed by 3 bases and 6 bases, with 12 bases remaining between them. This CDR3 is 14 amino acids long. The CDR3 nucleotides are TGTGCCATCAGTGATGGACTGCCTCTCAATGAGCAGTTCTTC. This codes for CAISDGLPLNEQFF.

The gene calls are TRBV5-6 and TRBJ2-7; unclear D gene. CDR3 length equals 12 residues. Per germline, CDR1 SGHDT and CDR2 YYEEEE. V shed 3 bases and J shed 5 bases, with 9 bases lying between them. This CDR3 reads CASSSGQDEQYF. The CDR3 nucleotides read TGTGCCAGCAGCTCAGGCCAGGACGAGCAGTACTTC.

The chain links TRBV5-4 to TRBJ1-2; 9 nucleotides align to TRBD1. The V segment lost 3 bases and the J segment 3 bases; nucleotides outside the gene matches: 0. The CDR3 length is 13 residues. The V gene's germline CDR1 is SGHNT and CDR2 YYREEE (reference sequence). CDR3 in DNA: TGTGCCAGCAGCTGGGACAGGGACTATGGCTACACCTTC. Translating it yields CASSWDRDYGYTF.

The chain links TRBV7-9 to TRBJ1-2; D may be TRBD1 (5 bases). V lost 5 bases and J 7 bases, leaving 14 bases between the germline ends. Germline CDR1 and CDR2: SEHNR and FQNEAQ (reference sequence). The CDR3 runs to 13 residues. CDR3 sequence: CASSRNQGSGYTF. The CDR3 DNA is TGTGCCAGCAGCCGAAACCAGGGATCTGGCTACACCTTC.

Only a few counts were recorded for this clone. The rearrangement uses TRBV5-4 and TRBJ1-2; TRBD1 aligns across 9 bases. J was trimmed by 0 bases and V by 4 bases; bases with no gene match: 4. CDR1 and CDR2 (germline): SGHNT, YYREEE (reference sequence). The CDR3 extends over 15 amino acids. CDR3 protein: CASSTRQGANYGYTF. CDR3 DNA sequence: TGTGCCAGCAGCACCCGACAGGGGGCTAACTATGGCTACACCTTC.

This clone was seen a few times. The chain combines TRBV7-9 with TRBJ1-4; D is unclear. Looked up from germline, CDR1 is SEHNR and CDR2 is FQNEAQ (reference sequence). The CDR3 covers 13 residues. V shed 6 bases and J shed 3 bases, with 8 bases lying between them. The CDR3 loop is CASRWAPNEKLFF. CDR3 nucleotide sequence: TGTGCCAGCAGATGGGCCCCTAATGAAAAACTGTTTTTT.

In this sample, this clone turned up a few times. The chain combines TRBV19 with TRBJ2-3; TRBD2 matches at 7 bases. CDR3 length equals 15 residues. CDR1 is LNHDA and CDR2 is SQIVND in the germline V gene (reference sequence). After removal of 3 bases from V and 1 base from J, the junction contained 4 bases not matched to a gene. DNA for the CDR3: TGTGCCAGTAGTATCCCAGCGGGACGCACAGATACGCAGTATTTT. Translating gives CASSIPAGRTDTQYF. Combining the CDR3 with reference TRBV19 and TRBJ2-3 gives the whole variable domain DGGITQSPKYLFRKEGQNVTLSCEQNLNHDAMYWYRQDPGQGLRLIYYSQIVNDFQKGDIAEGYSVSREKKESFPLTVTSAQKNPTAFYLCASSIPAGRTDTQYFGPGTRLTVL.

The sample holds one count of this clone. Other DNA sequences from this sample encode an identical CDR3 as well. The chain is built from TRBV5-6 and TRBJ2-7; 7 bases match TRBD2. V shed 4 bases, J shed 2 bases, and the junction held 9 bases outside the gene matches. Looked up from germline, CDR1 is SGHDT and CDR2 is YYEEEE. The CDR3 length is 15 residues. The CDR3 protein is CASSRDFRGAYEQYF. CDR3 DNA sequence: TGTGCCAGCAGCCGGGACTTCCGGGGGGCCTACGAGCAGTACTTC.

The CDR3 bases are TGTGCCAGCAGTGACACGGACAGGGGCGAGCAGTACTTC. It specifies CASSDTDRGEQYF. V is TRBV6-4 and J is TRBJ2-7; the match to TRBD1 covers 9 bases. This CDR3 is built from 13 residues. V lost 2 bases and J lost 6; bases outside the gene matches: 2. Germline loops: CDR1 MRHNA, CDR2 SNTAGT.

The chain couples TRBV28 to TRBJ2-1; 10 bases are shared with TRBD2. V was clipped by 5 bases and J by 10 bases; unmatched bases: 17. CDR1 is MDHEN, CDR2 SYDVKM, per germline. The CDR3 totals 17 residues. DNA of the CDR3: TGTGCCAGCAGTACCTCGCTCCTAGCGGGAGAAAGCAACGAGCAGTTCTTC. Translated: CASSTSLLAGESNEQFF.

J is TRBJ2-5 and V is TRBV7-2, with 9 bases matching TRBD1. In germline, CDR1 is SGHTA, CDR2 FQGNSA. After removal of 4 bases from V and 4 bases from J, the junction contained 7 bases not matched to a gene. This CDR3 is 15 amino acids long. In DNA form, the CDR3 reads TGTGCCAGCAGCTGGGGACAGGGATTAGCAGAGACCCAGTACTTC. Encoded protein: CASSWGQGLAETQYF. The full variable domain, completed using reference TRBV7-2 and TRBJ2-5, is GAGVSQSPSNKVTEKGKDVELRCDPISGHTALYWYRQSLGQGLEFLIYFQGNSAPDKSGLPSDRFSAERTGGSVSTLTIQRTQQEDSAVYLCASSWGQGLAETQYFGPGTRLLVL.

This chain connects TRBV5-1 to TRBJ2-2, with 10 bases matching TRBD2. The CDR3 consists of 15 residues. Per the germline V gene, CDR1 is SGHRS and CDR2 is YFSETQ. V lost 4 bases and J lost 5; bases outside the gene matches: 5. The CDR3 protein is CASSKGLASTGELFF. In DNA form, the CDR3 reads TGCGCCAGCAGCAAGGGACTAGCGAGTACCGGGGAGCTGTTTTTT. The entire variable domain, with the rest obtained from reference TRBV5-1 and TRBJ2-2, is as follows: KAGVTQTPRYLIKTRGQQVTLSCSPISGHRSVSWYQQTPGQGLQFLFEYFSETQRNKGNFPGRFSGRQFSNSRSEMNVSTLELGDSALYLCASSKGLASTGELFFGEGSRLTVL.

This clone was picked up a small number of times. This chain joins TRBV15 and TRBJ2-3, with 9 positions matching TRBD2. The CDR3 loop spans 15 amino acids. J lost 5 bases, V lost 1 base, and 4 bases had no gene match. Germline CDR1 is LNHNV and CDR2 is YYDKDF (reference sequence). CDR3 loop: CATSRVAGVRDTQYF. The CDR3 DNA reads TGTGCCACCAGCAGAGTAGCGGGGGTTAGAGATACGCAGTATTTT. Using reference TRBV15 and TRBJ2-3 for the parts outside the CDR3, the full variable domain is DAMVIQNPRYQVTQFGKPVTLSCSQTLNHNVMYWYQQKSSQAPKLLFHYYDKDFNNEADTPDNFQSRRPNTSFCFLDIRSPGLGDTAMYLCATSRVAGVRDTQYFGPGTRLTVL.

This clone occurred once. V and J are TRBV6-6 and TRBJ2-7; D possibly corresponds to TRBD1 (6 bases). Germline V gives CDR1 MNHNY, CDR2 SVGAGI (reference sequence). V gave up 2 bases and J gave up 5 bases, with 10 bases separating them. The CDR3 length is 13 residues. In DNA, the CDR3 is TGTGCCAGCAGTTACGACAGGACCAACGAGCAGTACTTC. Protein sequence: CASSYDRTNEQYF.

This sequence joins TRBV30 and TRBJ1-3; no firm D call. Germline V gene sequence: CDR1 GTSNPN, CDR2 SVGIG (reference sequence). V lost 6 bases and J 0 bases, leaving 9 bases between the germline ends. The CDR3 contains 13 residues. For the CDR3, the DNA is TGTGCCTGTGAACGGGGCTCTGGAAACACCATATATTTT. As protein: CACERGSGNTIYF.

This clone was counted once. Other DNA sequences in this sample translate to the same CDR3. The rearrangement uses TRBV25-1 and TRBJ2-1, with TRBD1 identical over 7 bases. Losses at the gene ends were 6 bases for V and 6 bases for J; bases not matched to a gene: 8. The CDR3 has 14 residues. Germline V gene lookup returns CDR1 MGHDK and CDR2 SYGVNS. CDR3 sequence reads: CASSDGQAPNEQFF. CDR3 nucleotides: TGTGCCAGCAGCGACGGACAGGCCCCCAATGAGCAGTTCTTC.

This clone occurred a few times. The chain joins TRBV28 to TRBJ2-3; the match to TRBD2 covers 15 bases. The CDR3 is 16 amino acids. Germline V CDR1 and CDR2: MDHEN, SYDVKM. After removal of 5 bases from V and 3 bases from J, the junction contained 3 bases not matched to a gene. DNA of the CDR3: TGTGCCAGCAGTCCGGGACTAGCGGGAGGAACAGATACGCAGTATTTT. It yields the protein CASSPGLAGGTDTQYF.

V is TRBV11-3 and J is TRBJ2-5; tentatively, D is TRBD1 (6 bases). Germline CDR1 reads SGHNT; CDR2 reads YENEEA. V lost 3 bases to trimming and J lost 1 base, with 15 bases between them. The CDR3 consists of 16 residues. This chain's CDR3 is CASSFKTTGRQETQYF. The CDR3, as DNA: TGTGCCAGCAGCTTTAAAACGACAGGCCGCCAAGAGACCCAGTACTTC. The full variable domain, rest sourced from reference TRBV11-3 and TRBJ2-5, is EAGVVQSPRYKIIEKKQPVAFWCNPISGHNTLYWYLQNLGQGPELLIRYENEEAVDDSQLPKDRFSAERLKGVDSTLKIQPAELGDSAVYLCASSFKTTGRQETQYFGPGTRLLVL.

The rearrangement joins TRBV25-1 to TRBJ2-7; 7 nucleotides agree with TRBD1. V was clipped by 3 bases and J by 4 bases; unmatched bases: 6. The CDR3 length is 14 residues. The V gene's germline CDR1 is MGHDK and CDR2 SYGVNS. Here the CDR3 DNA reads TGTGCCAGCAGTGACCGACAGGGTTGGTACGAGCAGTACTTC. Protein sequence: CASSDRQGWYEQYF.

The chain couples TRBV6-5 to TRBJ1-2; the D gene is possibly TRBD1 (6 bases). Trimming removed 5 bases from V and 5 bases from J, with 12 bases in between. Germline CDR1 reads MNHEY; CDR2 reads SVGAGI. The CDR3 contains 13 residues. CDR3 region: CASSRTDLYGYTF. Here the CDR3 DNA reads TGTGCCAGCAGTCGGACAGATTTATATGGCTACACCTTC.

As to this clone: Sequence at one end of the junction differs from germline and may be a read error. The gene calls are TRBV28 and TRBJ1-1; the D gene is possibly TRBD1 (6 bases). This CDR3 spans 18 amino acids. The germline gives CDR1 MDHEN, CDR2 SYDVKM. CDR3 nucleotide sequence: TGTGCCAGCAGACTACTCCCGGGACACCAATTCCTAGGTGGGGAAGCCTTCTTT. This sequence encodes CASRLLPGHQFLGGEAFF.

The V and J genes are TRBV6-5 and TRBJ1-1; unclear D gene. The V gene lost 7 bases and the J gene lost 6 bases, with 21 bases spanning the gap. The germline CDR1 and CDR2 sequences are MNHEY and SVGAGI. The CDR3 contains 15 residues. The DNA of the CDR3 is TGTGCCAGCAAGGTGACACGGGAGGATTTTGCTGAAGCTTTCTTT. Amino acids: CASKVTREDFAEAFF.